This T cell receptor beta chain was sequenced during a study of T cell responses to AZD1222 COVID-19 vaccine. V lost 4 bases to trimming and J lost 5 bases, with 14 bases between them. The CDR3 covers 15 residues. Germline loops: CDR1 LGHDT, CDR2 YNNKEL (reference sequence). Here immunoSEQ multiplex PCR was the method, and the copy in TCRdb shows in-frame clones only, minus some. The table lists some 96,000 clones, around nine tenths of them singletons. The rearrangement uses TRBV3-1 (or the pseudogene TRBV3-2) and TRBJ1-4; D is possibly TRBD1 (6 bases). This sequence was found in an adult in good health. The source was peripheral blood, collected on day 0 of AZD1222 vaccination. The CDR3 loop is CASSLSGGQNEKLFF. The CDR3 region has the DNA TGTGCCAGCAGCCTTTCCGGGGGGCAGAATGAAAAACTGTTTTTT.